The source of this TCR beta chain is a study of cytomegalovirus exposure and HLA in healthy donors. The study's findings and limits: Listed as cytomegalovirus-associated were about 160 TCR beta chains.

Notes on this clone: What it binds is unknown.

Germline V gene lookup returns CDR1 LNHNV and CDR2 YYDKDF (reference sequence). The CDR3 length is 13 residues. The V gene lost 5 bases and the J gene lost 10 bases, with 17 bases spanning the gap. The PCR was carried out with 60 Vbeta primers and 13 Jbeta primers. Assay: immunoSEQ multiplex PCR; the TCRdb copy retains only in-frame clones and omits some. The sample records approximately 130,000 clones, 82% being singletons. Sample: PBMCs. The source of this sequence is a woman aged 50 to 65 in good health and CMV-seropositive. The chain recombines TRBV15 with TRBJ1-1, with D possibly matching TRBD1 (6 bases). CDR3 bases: TGTGCCACCAGCGTGGGGGTGACAGGTAGAGCTTTCTTT. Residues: CATSVGVTGRAFF.